One and the same sample provided the 15 T cell receptor beta chains below, sequenced in a study of blood T cell repertoires in COVID-19. Assay: immunoSEQ multiplex PCR; the TCRdb copy retains only in-frame clones and omits some. The table has approximately 210,000 clones, roughly four fifths seen once. Sequenced: peripheral blood. The receptors originated from a woman in her sixties or seventies with active or convalescent COVID-19.

This clone was seen once. V and J are TRBV5-6 and TRBJ2-3; D is ambiguous. The CDR3 consists of 15 residues. Trimming removed 2 bases from V and 1 base from J, with 11 bases in between. Germline-derived CDR1 and CDR2 are SGHDT and YYEEEE. This chain's CDR3 is CASSLVLGGTDTQYF. The CDR3 nucleotides read TGTGCCAGCAGCTTAGTCCTAGGTGGCACAGATACGCAGTATTTT.

For this clone: The junction and the germline gene differ at one end; a read error may be behind it. This rearrangement joins TRBV7-7 to TRBJ2-3; TRBD2 matches 11 bases. The CDR3 totals 15 residues. Germline lookup yields CDR1 SSHAT and CDR2 FNYEAQ (reference sequence). The CDR3 reads CASSISSGRTDTQYF. CDR3 nucleotide sequence: TGTGCTAGCAGCATTTCTAGCGGGAGGACAGATACGCAGTATTTT. Combining the CDR3 with reference TRBV7-7 and TRBJ2-3 gives the whole variable domain GAGVSQSPRYKVTKRGQDVTLRCDPISSHATLYWYQQALGQGPEFLTYFNYEAQPDKSGLPSDRFSAERPEGSISTLTIQRTEQRDSAMYRCASSISSGRTDTQYFGPGTRLTVL.

The V and J genes are TRBV25-1 and TRBJ2-2, with a weak D call TRBD1 (6 bases). The ends were cut back, 7 bases at V and 1 base at J, with 13 bases in the middle. The CDR3 has 15 residues. Germline V lookup: CDR1 MGHDK, CDR2 SYGVNS. CDR3 in DNA: TGTGCCAGCACCGCGTCAGGGGTGAACACCGGGGAGCTGTTTTTT. Encoded protein: CASTASGVNTGELFF.

This clone was recorded once. J is TRBJ1-1 and V is TRBV29-1; D might be TRBD1 (6 bases). The V gene lost 7 bases and the J gene lost 1 base, with 10 bases spanning the gap. Germline loops: CDR1 SQVTM, CDR2 ANQGSEA. The CDR3 runs 12 residues. CDR3 DNA: TGCAGCGCAGGGGCGAGGAACACTGAAGCTTTCTTT. The encoded protein is CSAGARNTEAFF.

This clone was picked up a small number of times. The chain has TRBV5-4 and TRBJ2-1, with D maybe TRBD2 (6 bases). Germline values: CDR1 SGHNT, CDR2 YYREEE (reference sequence). Trimming shortened V by 4 bases and J by 3 bases, and 20 bases separated the two germline ends. CDR3 length equals 17 residues. The CDR3 loop is CASSPLGGGVVYNEQFF. CDR3 DNA: TGTGCCAGCAGCCCTCTCGGGGGTGGCGTCGTCTACAATGAGCAGTTCTTC.

This clone was counted a few times. This chain joins TRBV7-9 and TRBJ1-2, with 11 bases fitting TRBD1. The J segment lost 5 bases and the V segment lost 3 bases, leaving 11 bases of the junction unmatched. From germline, CDR1 is SEHNR and CDR2 FQNEAQ (reference sequence). The CDR3 length is 17 residues. CDR3 in amino acids: CASSFPGQGVGGYGYTF. The CDR3 nucleotides are TGTGCCAGCAGCTTCCCGGGACAGGGGGTCGGCGGGTATGGCTACACCTTC.

This sequence joins TRBV28 and TRBJ2-5; D perhaps matches TRBD2 (5 bases). Trimming left V 6 bases short and J 0 bases short, with 23 bases between. The length of the CDR3 is 18 residues. Germline V gene data show CDR1 as MDHEN and CDR2 as SYDVKM. CDR3 loop: CASSPTLWARADQETQYF. The CDR3 region has the DNA TGTGCCAGCAGCCCGACCCTATGGGCGAGGGCGGACCAAGAGACCCAGTACTTC. Together with reference TRBV28 and TRBJ2-5, the CDR3 gives the full variable domain: DVKVTQSSRYLVKRTGEKVFLECVQDMDHENMFWYRQDPGLGLRLIYFSYDVKMKEKGDIPEGYSVSREKKERFSLILESASTNQTSMYLCASSPTLWARADQETQYFGPGTRLLVL.

The rearrangement uses TRBV27 and TRBJ2-7; 11 nucleotides match TRBD2. This CDR3 spans 15 amino acids. V lost 8 bases to trimming and J lost 3 bases; unmatched junction nucleotides: 9. Germline V gene sequence: CDR1 MNHEY, CDR2 SMNVEV (reference sequence). CDR3 loop: CASRPRGTSGYEQYF. CDR3 DNA sequence: TGTGCCAGCCGACCAAGGGGGACTAGCGGCTACGAGCAGTACTTC.

The genes are TRBV9 and TRBJ1-1, with 9 bases lining up with TRBD1. V gave up 3 bases and J gave up 1 base; unmatched junction bases: 10. There are 17 residues in the CDR3. The germline V gene encodes CDR1 SGDLS and CDR2 YYNGEE. DNA of the CDR3: TGTGCCAGCAGCGCTCCGAGGACAGGGGTTTCGAACACTGAAGCTTTCTTT. It specifies CASSAPRTGVSNTEAFF.

The chain is built from TRBV7-9 and TRBJ2-3, with D perhaps TRBD1 (6 bases). This CDR3 comprises 15 residues. CDR1 and CDR2 from the germline V gene are SEHNR and FQNEAQ (reference sequence). Trimming took off 4 bases at V and 1 base at J, with 12 bases between the two ends. DNA of the CDR3: TGTGCCAGCAGCTCGGGACAAACAGGCACAGATACGCAGTATTTT. It specifies CASSSGQTGTDTQYF.

The chain couples TRBV18 to TRBJ1-1; 7 positions agree with TRBD1. The CDR3 length is 15 residues. Germline lookup yields CDR1 KGHSH and CDR2 LQKENI. J was trimmed by 3 bases and V by 3 bases; bases with no gene match: 7. The CDR3 reads CASSPPGQGDTEAFF. The CDR3 coding sequence is TGTGCCAGCTCACCGCCTGGGCAGGGGGACACTGAAGCTTTCTTT.

The chain has TRBV7-9 and TRBJ2-1; 8 nucleotides match TRBD2. This CDR3 is built from 15 residues. J gave up 6 bases and V 2 bases, and 6 bases lay outside the gene matches. Germline V CDR1 and CDR2: SEHNR, FQNEAQ (reference sequence). CDR3 sequence: CASSLMGLAGNEQFF. As DNA, the CDR3 is TGTGCCAGCAGCTTAATGGGCCTAGCGGGCAATGAGCAGTTCTTC.

J is TRBJ1-2 and V is TRBV5-4; no reliable D call. The CDR3 runs to 12 residues. V lost 0 bases and J 6 bases, leaving 6 bases between the germline ends. The germline CDR1 and CDR2 sequences are SGHNT and YYREEE (reference sequence). The CDR3 spells CASSLGQDGYTF. The CDR3 DNA is TGTGCCAGCAGCTTGGGTCAGGATGGCTACACCTTC.

This chain links TRBV10-1 with TRBJ2-7; 9 nucleotides align to TRBD2. Per germline, CDR1 WNHNN and CDR2 SYGVQD (reference sequence). V lost 2 bases to trimming and J lost 4 bases; unmatched junction nucleotides: 6. This CDR3 spans 15 amino acids. CDR3 protein: CASSEVSGSAYEQYF. The DNA for the CDR3 is TGCGCCAGCAGTGAGGTTAGCGGGAGCGCGTACGAGCAGTACTTC.

The V call is TRBV28, the J call TRBJ1-6; unclear D gene. Per the germline V gene, CDR1 is MDHEN and CDR2 is SYDVKM. This CDR3 has 14 amino acids. V was cut by 7 bases and J by 0 bases, with 7 bases left in between. The CDR3 bases are TGTGCCAGCAACCTGAGCTCCTATAATTCACCCCTCCACTTT. Its translation: CASNLSSYNSPLHF. Variable domain in full (rest from reference TRBV28 and TRBJ1-6): DVKVTQSSRYLVKRTGEKVFLECVQDMDHENMFWYRQDPGLGLRLIYFSYDVKMKEKGDIPEGYSVSREKKERFSLILESASTNQTSMYLCASNLSSYNSPLHFGNGTRLTVT.